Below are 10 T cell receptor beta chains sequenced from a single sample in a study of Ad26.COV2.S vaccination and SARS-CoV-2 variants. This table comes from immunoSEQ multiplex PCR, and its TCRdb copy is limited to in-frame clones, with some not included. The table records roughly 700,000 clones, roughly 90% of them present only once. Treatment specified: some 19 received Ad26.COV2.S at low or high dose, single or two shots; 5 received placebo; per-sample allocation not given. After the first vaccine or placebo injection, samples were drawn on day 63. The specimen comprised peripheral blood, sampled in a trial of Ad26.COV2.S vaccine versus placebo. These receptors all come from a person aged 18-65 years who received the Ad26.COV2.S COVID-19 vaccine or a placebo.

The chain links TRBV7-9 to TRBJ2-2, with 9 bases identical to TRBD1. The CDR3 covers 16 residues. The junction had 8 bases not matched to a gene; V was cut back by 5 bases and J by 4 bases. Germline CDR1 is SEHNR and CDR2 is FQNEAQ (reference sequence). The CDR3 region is CASSDPGQGTTGELFF. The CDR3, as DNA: TGTGCCAGCAGCGACCCGGGACAGGGAACCACCGGGGAGCTGTTTTTT.

CDR3 protein: CASSRFSYTF. In DNA, the CDR3 is TGTGCCAGCAGCCGGTTCAGCTACACCTTC. J is TRBJ1-2 and V is TRBV12-3 or TRBV12-4; unclear D gene. Between the trimmed V and J ends, which lost 6 bases and 9 bases, there was a span of 8 bases. The CDR3 contains 10 residues.

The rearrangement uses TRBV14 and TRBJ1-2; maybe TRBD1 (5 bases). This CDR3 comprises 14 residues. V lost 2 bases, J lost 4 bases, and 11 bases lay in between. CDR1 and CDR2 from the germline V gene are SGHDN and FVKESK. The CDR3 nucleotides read TGTGCCAGCAGCCAATCCCTCGACAGCTATGGCTACACCTTC. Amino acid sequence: CASSQSLDSYGYTF.

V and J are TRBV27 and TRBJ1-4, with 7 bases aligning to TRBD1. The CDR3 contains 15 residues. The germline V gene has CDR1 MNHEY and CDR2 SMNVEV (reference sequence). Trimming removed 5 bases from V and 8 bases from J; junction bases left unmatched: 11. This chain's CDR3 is CASSPLSQGVEKLFF. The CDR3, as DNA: TGTGCCAGCAGTCCTTTAAGCCAGGGGGTGGAAAAACTGTTTTTT.

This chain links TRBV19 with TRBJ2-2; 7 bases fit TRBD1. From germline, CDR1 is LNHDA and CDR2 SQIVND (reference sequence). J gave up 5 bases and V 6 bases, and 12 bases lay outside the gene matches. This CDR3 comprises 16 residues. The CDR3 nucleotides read TGTGCCAGTAGGGAAAGGAGACAGGGTAGTACCGGGGAGCTGTTTTTT. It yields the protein CASRERRQGSTGELFF.

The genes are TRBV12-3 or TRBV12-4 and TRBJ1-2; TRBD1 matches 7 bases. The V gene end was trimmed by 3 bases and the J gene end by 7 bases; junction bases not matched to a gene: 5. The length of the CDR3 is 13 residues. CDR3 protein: CASSFEGARGYTF. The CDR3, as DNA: TGTGCCAGCAGTTTTGAGGGGGCTCGTGGCTACACCTTC.

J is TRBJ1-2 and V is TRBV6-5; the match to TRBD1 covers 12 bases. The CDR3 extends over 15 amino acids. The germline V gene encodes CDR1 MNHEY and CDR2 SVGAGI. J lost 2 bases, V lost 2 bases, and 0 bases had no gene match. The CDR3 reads CASSYGTGGNYGYTF. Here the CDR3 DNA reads TGTGCCAGCAGTTACGGGACAGGGGGCAACTATGGCTACACCTTC.

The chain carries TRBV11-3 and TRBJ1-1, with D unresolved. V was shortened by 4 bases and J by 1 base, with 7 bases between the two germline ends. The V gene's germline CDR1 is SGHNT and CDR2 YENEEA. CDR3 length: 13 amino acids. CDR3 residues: CASSYSKNTEAFF. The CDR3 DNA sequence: TGTGCCAGCAGCTACAGCAAGAACACTGAAGCTTTCTTT.

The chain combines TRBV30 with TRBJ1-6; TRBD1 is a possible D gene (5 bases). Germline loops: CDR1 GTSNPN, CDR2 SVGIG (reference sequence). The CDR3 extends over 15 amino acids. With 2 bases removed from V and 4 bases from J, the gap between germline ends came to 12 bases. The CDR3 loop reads CAWSHPGLYNSPLHF. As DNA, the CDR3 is TGTGCCTGGAGTCACCCGGGACTGTATAATTCACCCCTCCACTTT.

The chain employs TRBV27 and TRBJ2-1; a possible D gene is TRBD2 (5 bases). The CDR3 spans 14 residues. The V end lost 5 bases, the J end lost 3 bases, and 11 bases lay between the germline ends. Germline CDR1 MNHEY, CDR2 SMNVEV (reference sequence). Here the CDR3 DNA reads TGTGCCAGCAGTGGACCAGAGGGCTACAATGAGCAGTTCTTC. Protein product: CASSGPEGYNEQFF.